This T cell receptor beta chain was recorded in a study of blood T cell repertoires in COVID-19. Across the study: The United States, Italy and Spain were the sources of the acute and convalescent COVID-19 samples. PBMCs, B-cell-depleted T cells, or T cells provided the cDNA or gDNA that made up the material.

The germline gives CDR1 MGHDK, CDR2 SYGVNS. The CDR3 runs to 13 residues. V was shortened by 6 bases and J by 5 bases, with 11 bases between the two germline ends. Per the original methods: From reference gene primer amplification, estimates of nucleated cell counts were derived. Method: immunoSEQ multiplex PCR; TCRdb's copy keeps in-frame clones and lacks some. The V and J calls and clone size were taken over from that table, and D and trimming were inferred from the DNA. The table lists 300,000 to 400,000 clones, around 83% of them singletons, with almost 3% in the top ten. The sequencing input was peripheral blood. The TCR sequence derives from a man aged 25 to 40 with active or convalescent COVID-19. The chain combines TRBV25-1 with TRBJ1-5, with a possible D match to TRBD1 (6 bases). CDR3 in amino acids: CASRAGADQPQHF. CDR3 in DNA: TGTGCCAGCAGGGCGGGGGCGGATCAGCCCCAGCATTTT.